The 28 T cell receptor beta chains reported below all come from one sample, sequenced in a study of blood T cell repertoires in COVID-19. Profiled with immunoSEQ multiplex PCR; TCRdb holds only in-frame clones, not every one. The sample has 15,000 or so clones, about 90% seen once; the top ten hold 15% to 20%. The sample was peripheral blood. These receptors came from a human donor in a cohort sampled during active COVID-19.

V is TRBV13 and J is TRBJ1-4; tentative D call: TRBD1 (5 bases). Germline V lookup: CDR1 PRHDT, CDR2 FYEKMQ (reference sequence). The CDR3 has 13 residues. Trimming stripped 7 bases from V and 5 bases from J, with 11 bases between. The CDR3, as DNA: TGTGCCAGCACGGAGGGGCCAAATGAAAAACTGTTTTTT. Residues: CASTEGPNEKLFF. The full variable domain, its missing parts supplied by reference TRBV13 and TRBJ1-4, is AAGVIQSPRHLIKEKRETATLKCYPIPRHDTVYWYQQGPGQDPQFLISFYEKMQSDKGSIPDRFSAQQFSDYHSELNMSSLELGDSALYFCASTEGPNEKLFFGSGTQLSVL.

V usage is TRBV5-1 and J usage is TRBJ2-5, with D possibly being TRBD1 (5 bases). Germline lookup yields CDR1 SGHRS and CDR2 YFSETQ. The CDR3 has 15 residues. The V gene lost 2 bases and the J gene lost 1 base, with 12 bases spanning the gap. CDR3 protein: CASSFQGIPQETQYF. The CDR3 coding sequence is TGCGCCAGCAGCTTCCAGGGCATACCCCAAGAGACCCAGTACTTC.

V is TRBV7-2 and J is TRBJ1-1; TRBD1 matches at 9 bases. The junction had 5 bases not matched to a gene; V was cut back by 5 bases and J by 1 base. Germline-derived CDR1 and CDR2 are SGHTA and FQGNSA. The CDR3 spans 15 residues. The CDR3 spells CASSPQTGGNTEAFF. CDR3 DNA sequence: TGTGCCAGCAGCCCTCAGACAGGGGGGAACACTGAAGCTTTCTTT.

The chain employs TRBV4-1 and TRBJ2-5; maybe TRBD2 (6 bases). The CDR3 is 18 amino acids. The V gene lost 0 bases and the J gene lost 2 bases, with 19 bases spanning the gap. Germline CDR1 is MGHRA and CDR2 is YSYEKL. CDR3 residues: CASSQESALARRQETQYF. DNA for the CDR3: TGCGCCAGCAGCCAAGAATCGGCTCTAGCGAGAAGGCAAGAGACCCAGTACTTC.

The V gene is TRBV6-6, the J gene TRBJ1-1, with 8 bases lining up with TRBD1. The CDR3 length is 15 residues. Germline values: CDR1 MNHNY, CDR2 SVGAGI (reference sequence). The V segment lost 1 base and the J segment 11 bases; nucleotides outside the gene matches: 12. The CDR3 protein is CASSYYAGGPVEAFF. The CDR3 DNA follows: TGTGCCAGCAGTTACTATGCAGGGGGCCCTGTGGAGGCTTTCTTT.

The rearrangement links TRBV19 to TRBJ2-1; 9 bases are shared with TRBD2. CDR1 and CDR2 from the germline V gene are LNHDA and SQIVND (reference sequence). This CDR3 has 15 residues. Losses at the gene ends were 3 bases for V and 4 bases for J; bases not matched to a gene: 4. The CDR3 bases are TGTGCCAGTAGTATGGGCCTAGCGGGGTACAATGAGCAGTTCTTC. Translating gives CASSMGLAGYNEQFF.

The chain couples TRBV24-1 to TRBJ2-7, with 8 nucleotides matching TRBD2. CDR3 size: 15 residues. Germline V gene sequence: CDR1 KGHDR, CDR2 SFDVKD. V shed 2 bases and J 6 bases; nucleotides not matched to a gene: 8. The CDR3 DNA sequence: TGTGCCACCAGTGATTCTGACGGGGGGGCTATCGAGCAGTACTTC. Protein sequence: CATSDSDGGAIEQYF.

The chain recombines TRBV11-2 with TRBJ2-3; 8 nucleotides align to TRBD2. Trimming removed 2 bases from V and 5 bases from J; junction bases left unmatched: 12. The CDR3 covers 17 residues. Germline CDR1 reads SGHAT; CDR2 reads FQNNGV. The DNA for the CDR3 is TGTGCCAGCAGCTTACCCGGACTAGCCGGCCTTAAAGATACGCAGTATTTT. Amino acid sequence: CASSLPGLAGLKDTQYF.

The rearrangement uses TRBV5-5 and TRBJ1-6; D is unclear. Trimming shortened V by 3 bases and J by 7 bases, and 11 bases separated the two germline ends. Germline CDR1 is SGHKS and CDR2 is YYEKEE (reference sequence). The CDR3 totals 14 residues. The CDR3 region has the DNA TGTGCCAGCAGCTCGGGAGCGTTAAATTCACCCCTCCACTTT. This sequence encodes CASSSGALNSPLHF.

This clone was seen a handful of times. The rearrangement uses TRBV2 and TRBJ2-1; 8 bases match TRBD1. The CDR3 is 15 residues long. The germline V gene encodes CDR1 SNHLY and CDR2 FYNNEI. With V trimmed by 6 bases and J by 7 bases, 11 bases remained unmatched. CDR3 residues: CASRPDRGQGNEQFF. CDR3 in DNA: TGTGCCAGCAGGCCCGACAGGGGCCAGGGGAATGAGCAGTTCTTC.

The gene calls are TRBV9 and TRBJ1-5, with D perhaps matching TRBD1 (5 bases). CDR3 length: 15 amino acids. Trimming took off 4 bases at V and 3 bases at J, with 14 bases between the two ends. CDR1 and CDR2 (germline): SGDLS, YYNGEE. For the CDR3, the DNA is TGTGCCAGCAGCCCCGGAGGGGAATACAATCAGCCCCAGCATTTT. It encodes CASSPGGEYNQPQHF.

V usage is TRBV11-1 and J usage is TRBJ2-3; D may be TRBD2 (6 bases). The CDR3 covers 16 residues. The germline CDR1 and CDR2 sequences are SGHAT and FQDESV (reference sequence). The V end was cut by 8 bases, the J end by 1 base, with 19 bases between. CDR3 loop: CASASRRRGGTDTQYF. The DNA for the CDR3 is TGTGCCAGCGCCAGCCGACGGCGGGGCGGCACAGATACGCAGTATTTT.

V is TRBV20-1 and J is TRBJ2-7; D perhaps matches TRBD2 (5 bases). V was clipped by 3 bases and J by 10 bases, with 16 bases between them. Germline lookup yields CDR1 DFQATT and CDR2 SNEGSKA (reference sequence). This CDR3 is 12 amino acids long. The CDR3 bases are TGCAGTGCTAGTGACTATGACACCTATCAGTACTTC. This encodes CSASDYDTYQYF.

V and J are TRBV4-2 and TRBJ1-1; tentatively, D is TRBD1 (5 bases). Germline assignment: CDR1 LGHNA and CDR2 YNFKEQ. The V end lost 0 bases, the J end lost 0 bases, and 14 bases lay between the germline ends. The CDR3 consists of 17 residues. The CDR3 region has the DNA TGTGCCAGCAGCCAAGACTACGACAGCCTAATGAACACTGAAGCTTTCTTT. Protein sequence: CASSQDYDSLMNTEAFF.

The chain combines TRBV6-5 with TRBJ2-2, with D possibly matching TRBD2 (5 bases). CDR1 is MNHEY, CDR2 SVGAGI, per germline. CDR3 length: 15 residues. The CDR3 DNA reads TGTGCTACTAGAGTCACCTCCTGGAGCACCGGGGAGCTGTTTTTT. Residues: CATRVTSWSTGELFF.

This clone showed up just a few times. V gene TRBV4-1 combines with J gene TRBJ1-6; D uncertain. CDR3 length equals 17 residues. Trimming pared 4 bases from V and 7 bases from J, leaving 20 bases between. Germline loops: CDR1 MGHRA, CDR2 YSYEKL. The CDR3 region has the DNA TGCGCCAGCAGCCCTTGGACGGGAGCCCTTTTGAATTCACCCCTCCACTTT. This codes for CASSPWTGALLNSPLHF.

This chain uses TRBV5-8 with TRBJ2-5, with TRBD1 matching 8 bases. V lost 4 bases to trimming and J lost 3 bases; unmatched junction nucleotides: 5. CDR3 length equals 14 residues. Germline CDR1 and CDR2: SGHTS and YDEGEE. CDR3 coding DNA: TGTGCCAGCAGCACGGACAGGGACAAAGAGACCCAGTACTTC. Translation gives CASSTDRDKETQYF.

This chain connects TRBV4-1 to TRBJ2-7; 11 bases match TRBD1. V gave up 4 bases and J gave up 4 bases; unmatched junction bases: 12. CDR3 size: 17 residues. Germline V gene data show CDR1 as MGHRA and CDR2 as YSYEKL. The CDR3 reads CASSREEDRGPGYEQYF. The CDR3 DNA is TGCGCCAGCAGCCGCGAGGAGGACAGGGGGCCTGGTTACGAGCAGTACTTC.

V is TRBV2 and J is TRBJ2-1; TRBD1 agrees at 9 bases. This CDR3 spans 15 amino acids. V lost 6 bases to trimming and J lost 10 bases; unmatched junction nucleotides: 13. CDR1 SNHLY and CDR2 FYNNEI come from the germline V gene. The CDR3 nucleotides are TGTGCCAGCAGGAGGGACGGGACAGGGTCTGGGGAGCAGTTCTTC. Protein sequence: CASRRDGTGSGEQFF.

The chain joins TRBV6-5 to TRBJ2-3; D is unresolved. Trimming took 2 bases from V and 1 from J, leaving 13 bases between them. Germline V gives CDR1 MNHEY, CDR2 SVGAGI. CDR3 length: 16 amino acids. The CDR3 DNA is TGTGCCAGCAGTTACGGGCAGTGGCAGGGCACAGATACGCAGTATTTT. Its translation: CASSYGQWQGTDTQYF.

This clone was observed a few times. This chain uses TRBV7-2 with TRBJ2-5; TRBD2 agrees at 10 bases. J gave up 5 bases and V 0 bases, and 3 bases lay outside the gene matches. Looked up from germline, CDR1 is SGHTA and CDR2 is FQGNSA. This CDR3 comprises 15 residues. CDR3 loop: CASSLAAGGQETQYF. CDR3 in DNA: TGTGCCAGCAGCTTAGCAGCGGGGGGGCAGGAGACCCAGTACTTC.

Note on this clone: The junction does not match germline at one end; this may be a read error. The rearrangement uses TRBV7-9 and TRBJ2-3; 8 bases match TRBD1. The CDR3 extends over 12 amino acids. The germline CDR1 and CDR2 sequences are SEHNR and FQNEAQ (reference sequence). As DNA, the CDR3 is TGTGCCAGCAGCTTACAGACAGGGGATCCCTCGTTT. Translated, it gives CASSLQTGDPSF. Combining the CDR3 with reference TRBV7-9 and TRBJ2-3 gives the whole variable domain DTGVSQNPRHKITKRGQNVTFRCDPISEHNRLYWYRQTLGQGPEFLTYFQNEAQLEKSRLLSDRFSAERPKGSFSTLEIQRTEQGDSAMYLCASSLQTGDPSFGPGTRLTVL.

This rearrangement joins TRBV13 to TRBJ2-6; no reliable D call. V was pared by 5 bases and J by 4 bases, with 6 bases between. Germline lookup yields CDR1 PRHDT and CDR2 FYEKMQ (reference sequence). The CDR3 length is 13 residues. In DNA, the CDR3 is TGTGCCAGCAGCCTGACAGGGGCCAACGTCCTGACTTTC. This sequence encodes CASSLTGANVLTF. The complete variable domain, with remaining parts taken from reference TRBV13 and TRBJ2-6, reads AAGVIQSPRHLIKEKRETATLKCYPIPRHDTVYWYQQGPGQDPQFLISFYEKMQSDKGSIPDRFSAQQFSDYHSELNMSSLELGDSALYFCASSLTGANVLTFGAGSRLTVL.

The chain joins TRBV6-2 or TRBV6-3 to TRBJ1-1; 11 bases align to TRBD1. The V gene end was trimmed by 6 bases and the J gene end by 5 bases; junction bases not matched to a gene: 5. Germline lookup yields CDR1 MNHEY and CDR2 SVGEGT. The length of the CDR3 is 14 residues. CDR3 loop: CASSFWDRGTEAFF. In DNA form, the CDR3 reads TGTGCCAGCAGCTTTTGGGACAGGGGGACTGAAGCTTTCTTT.

The chain employs TRBV5-4 and TRBJ2-1, with TRBD2 as a possible D gene (7 bases). V was clipped by 0 bases and J by 5 bases, with 15 bases between them. The V gene's germline CDR1 is SGHNT and CDR2 YYREEE (reference sequence). The CDR3 extends over 16 amino acids. The CDR3: CASSLVGGGQDNEQFF. The DNA for the CDR3 is TGTGCCAGCAGCTTGGTTGGGGGGGGCCAGGACAATGAGCAGTTCTTC. Together with reference TRBV5-4 and TRBJ2-1, the CDR3 gives the full variable domain: ETGVTQSPTHLIKTRGQQVTLRCSSQSGHNTVSWYQQALGQGPQFIFQYYREEENGRGNFPPRFSGLQFPNYSSELNVNALELDDSALYLCASSLVGGGQDNEQFFGPGTRLTVL.

V usage is TRBV7-2 and J usage is TRBJ2-5; 7 positions agree with TRBD1. V lost 3 bases, J lost 5 bases, and 3 bases stayed unmatched. Germline loops: CDR1 SGHTA, CDR2 FQGNSA. The CDR3 totals 13 residues. Written as DNA, the CDR3 is TGTGCCAGCAGCTTTGACAGGGAGGAGACCCAGTACTTC. Encoded protein: CASSFDREETQYF. The whole variable domain, filled in from reference TRBV7-2 and TRBJ2-5, reads GAGVSQSPSNKVTEKGKDVELRCDPISGHTALYWYRQSLGQGLEFLIYFQGNSAPDKSGLPSDRFSAERTGGSVSTLTIQRTQQEDSAVYLCASSFDREETQYFGPGTRLLVL.

In its sample, this clone was seen once. V gene TRBV5-1 combines with J gene TRBJ2-7; D gene ambiguous. The germline gives CDR1 SGHRS, CDR2 YFSETQ. This CDR3 comprises 17 residues. V was trimmed by 2 bases and J by 0 bases, leaving 18 bases between them. CDR3 residues: CASSFSTTLRSSYEQYF. Here the CDR3 DNA reads TGCGCCAGCAGCTTCTCAACCACTTTACGGAGCTCCTACGAGCAGTACTTC.

The count of this clone is one. The V call is TRBV9, the J call TRBJ1-4, with 11 positions matching TRBD1. The J segment lost 8 bases and the V segment lost 3 bases, leaving 6 bases of the junction unmatched. CDR1 and CDR2 (germline): SGDLS, YYNGEE. The CDR3 has 15 amino acids. Here the CDR3 reads CASSASGTGGEKLFF. The CDR3 DNA reads TGTGCCAGCAGCGCCTCCGGGACAGGGGGGGAAAAACTGTTTTTT.